Below, 30 T cell receptor beta chains from the same sample are listed, as sequenced in a study of T cell repertoires in cytomegalovirus infection. TCRdb reprocessed the reads with MiXCR, giving one entry per CDR3 protein. The sample lists approximately 910,000 distinct CDR3 sequences, roughly 30% occurring once. These receptors' targets are unknown. The specimen was cultured CD8+ T cells from PBMCs, collected from culture after CMV antigen stimulation. These receptors were taken from a human donor in good health (CMV status not recorded). Some clones in this sample may be carry-over from other donors' samples.

This clonotype was observed at least ten times. The chain couples TRBV12-3 or TRBV12-4 to TRBJ1-4; 9 nucleotides match TRBD1. With V trimmed by 3 bases and J by 4 bases, 6 bases remained unmatched. This CDR3 has 16 amino acids. This chain's CDR3 is CASSFWTGVLNEKLFF. CDR3 DNA sequence: TGTGCCAGCAGTTTTTGGACAGGGGTTCTTAATGAAAAACTGTTTTTT.

This chain connects TRBV27 to TRBJ2-7, with D possibly TRBD2 on 5 matching bases. Deletions cut 3 bases from V and 8 bases from J, with 14 bases between. This CDR3 is built from 13 residues. Looked up from germline, CDR1 is MNHEY and CDR2 is SMNVEV (reference sequence). This chain's CDR3 is CASSFGVHSQQYF. In nucleotides, the CDR3 is TGTGCCAGCAGTTTCGGGGTTCATTCGCAGCAGTACTTC.

A note on this clonotype: The conserved phenylalanine or tryptophan is not found at the CDR3 terminus, so this likely reflects a read error. The chain joins TRBV19 to TRBJ1-1; 10 nucleotides align to TRBD1. The V segment lost 4 bases and the J segment 6 bases; nucleotides outside the gene matches: 5. Looked up from germline, CDR1 is LNHDA and CDR2 is SQIVND (reference sequence). This CDR3 is 14 amino acids long. The CDR3 sequence is CASSRDRGPPEAFS. In DNA form, the CDR3 reads TGTGCCAGTAGTAGGGACAGGGGACCCCCTGAAGCTTTCTCT.

This clonotype was seen only a few times. V and J are TRBV7-6 and TRBJ2-2; D is ambiguous. CDR3 length equals 16 residues. The V end was cut by 1 base, the J end by 5 bases, with 14 bases between. The germline V gene encodes CDR1 SGHVS and CDR2 FNYEAQ. The CDR3 bases are TGTGCCAGCAGCTTAGTTCGGCGGCAGACAACCGGGGAGCTGTTTTTT. Protein sequence: CASSLVRRQTTGELFF.

This sequence joins TRBV5-4 and TRBJ2-1, with TRBD2 matching over 9 bases. Looked up from germline, CDR1 is SGHNT and CDR2 is YYREEE (reference sequence). Trimming removed 7 bases from V and 10 bases from J; junction bases left unmatched: 15. The length of the CDR3 is 15 residues. The CDR3 sequence: CASLSFAGGPLEQFF. CDR3 in DNA: TGTGCCAGCCTCTCTTTCGCGGGGGGGCCCCTAGAGCAGTTCTTC.

V is TRBV6-8 and J is TRBJ2-2; D is possibly TRBD2 (6 bases). The CDR3 extends over 19 amino acids. Germline CDR1 and CDR2: MNHGY and SAAAGT. Trimming left V 0 bases short and J 1 base short, with 18 bases between. The DNA for the CDR3 is TGTGCCAGCAGTTACTCGAGTGTGCGCGGGGACCTGAACACCGGGGAGCTGTTTTTT. Translated, it gives CASSYSSVRGDLNTGELFF.

The chain combines TRBV6-5 with TRBJ2-1; D remains ambiguous. Germline V gives CDR1 MNHEY, CDR2 SVGAGI. V was shortened by 8 bases and J by 4 bases, with 12 bases between the two germline ends. The CDR3 is made up of 13 amino acids. The CDR3 reads CASSGVGYNEQFF. CDR3 nucleotides: TGTGCCAGCTCTGGGGTTGGTTACAATGAGCAGTTCTTC.

The genes are TRBV13 and TRBJ1-5; maybe TRBD1 (5 bases). The germline gives CDR1 PRHDT, CDR2 FYEKMQ (reference sequence). The CDR3 has 14 residues. V dropped 4 bases and J dropped 9 bases, with 16 bases sitting between them. The CDR3 here is CASSSRTTFPPQHF. DNA of the CDR3: TGTGCCAGCAGCTCCCGGACAACCTTCCCGCCCCAGCATTTT.

The chain couples TRBV6-5 to TRBJ1-6; possibly TRBD1 for D (6 bases). The V gene lost 4 bases and the J gene lost 10 bases, with 11 bases spanning the gap. CDR3 length: 13 residues. Germline CDR1 is MNHEY and CDR2 is SVGAGI. The CDR3 sequence: CASSSGVSSPLHF. CDR3 sequence (DNA): TGTGCCAGCAGTTCAGGGGTTTCCTCACCCCTCCACTTT.

This clonotype was counted ten times or more. V and J are TRBV7-2 and TRBJ2-3; D gene unclear. Germline-derived CDR1 and CDR2 are SGHTA and FQGNSA. The ends were cut back, 4 bases at V and 2 bases at J, with 13 bases in the middle. This CDR3 contains 15 residues. In nucleotides, the CDR3 is TGTGCCAGCAGCTCCGTCGTAATTAACACAGATACGCAGTATTTT. This translates into CASSSVVINTDTQYF.

This clonotype was picked up many times. The V and J genes are TRBV20-1 and TRBJ1-1, with D possibly TRBD1 on 6 matching bases. Per the germline V gene, CDR1 is DFQATT and CDR2 is SNEGSKA (reference sequence). The CDR3 contains 17 residues. V lost 3 bases and J 0 bases, leaving 20 bases between the germline ends. The CDR3 coding sequence is TGCAGTGCTAGGCGCCGGGCTGGGGGCCATGTGAACACTGAAGCTTTCTTT. This codes for CSARRRAGGHVNTEAFF.

This clonotype has just a few counts. The chain is built from TRBV12-3 or TRBV12-4 and TRBJ2-7; D is possibly TRBD1 or TRBD2 (5 bases each). Trimming pared 2 bases from V and 3 bases from J, leaving 17 bases between. The CDR3 is 16 residues long. DNA of the CDR3: TGTGCCAGCAGTTTACCTGGGGGTCTCTCCCTCTACGAGCAGTACTTC. This gives the protein CASSLPGGLSLYEQYF.

This chain joins TRBV27 and TRBJ1-2, with 10 bases identical to TRBD1. Germline assignment: CDR1 MNHEY and CDR2 SMNVEV (reference sequence). The V segment lost 1 base and the J segment 6 bases; nucleotides outside the gene matches: 11. This CDR3 contains 17 residues. CDR3 in amino acids: CASSLLPQGTGEDGYTF. As DNA, the CDR3 is TGTGCCAGCAGTTTATTACCCCAAGGGACAGGGGAGGATGGCTACACCTTC.

This clonotype showed up many times. This chain's CDR3 is CAISLDSTNTEAFF. The CDR3 DNA sequence: TGTGCCATCAGCCTAGACAGTACCAACACTGAAGCTTTCTTT. This chain uses TRBV10-3 with TRBJ1-1, with D perhaps matching TRBD1 (5 bases). Per the germline V gene, CDR1 is ENHRY and CDR2 is SYGVKD. V was shortened by 6 bases and J by 2 bases, with 13 bases between the two germline ends. The CDR3 is 14 amino acids.

The table lists this clonotype with a few counts. This chain uses TRBV7-3 with TRBJ2-4; D gene unclear. The germline V gene has CDR1 SGHTA and CDR2 FQGTGA. This CDR3 contains 13 residues. Trimming shortened V by 4 bases and J by 8 bases, and 12 bases separated the two germline ends. CDR3 amino acids: CASSWVNGDIQYF. The DNA of the CDR3 is TGTGCCAGCAGCTGGGTAAATGGGGACATTCAGTACTTC.

With respect to this clonotype: A much larger clone sits a single nucleotide away, making a read error possible. This sequence joins TRBV7-2 and TRBJ2-3, with 10 nucleotides matching TRBD1. Germline V gene data show CDR1 as SGHTA and CDR2 as FQGNSA. The ends lost 6 bases at V and 7 bases at J; junction bases unmatched: 10. The CDR3 runs to 15 residues. The CDR3 DNA sequence: TGTGCCAGCAGACCGGGACAGGGGATTTCGAATACGCAGTATTTT. Its protein is CASRPGQGISNTQYF.

The V and J genes are TRBV11-2 and TRBJ2-1, with 7 bases aligning to TRBD1. In germline, CDR1 is SGHAT, CDR2 FQNNGV. V trimming: 5 bases; J trimming: 0 bases; junction bases outside the gene matches: 7. The CDR3 extends over 16 amino acids. The CDR3 region has the DNA TGTGCCAGCAGCCCATACCGGGACAGCTCCTACAATGAGCAGTTCTTC. This translates into CASSPYRDSSYNEQFF.

The chain is built from TRBV27 and TRBJ1-1, with no clear D. In germline, CDR1 is MNHEY, CDR2 SMNVEV (reference sequence). V was clipped by 4 bases and J by 1 base, with 7 bases between them. The CDR3 sequence is 13 residues long. DNA for the CDR3: TGTGCCAGCAGTTACACACCGAACACTGAAGCTTTCTTT. Its protein product is CASSYTPNTEAFF.

The chain recombines TRBV28 with TRBJ2-5, with 7 bases matching TRBD1. V was clipped by 5 bases and J by 1 base; unmatched bases: 4. Germline CDR1 and CDR2: MDHEN and SYDVKM. The length of the CDR3 is 14 residues. CDR3 sequence reads: CASSGGQFQETQYF. In DNA form, the CDR3 reads TGTGCCAGCAGTGGGGGACAGTTCCAAGAGACCCAGTACTTC.

As concerns this clonotype: This sequence may be a read error, since a much larger clone differs from it by one base. The chain joins TRBV6-5 to TRBJ2-5; perhaps TRBD2 as D (6 bases). V was clipped by 4 bases and J by 5 bases, with 26 bases between them. Germline assignment: CDR1 MNHEY and CDR2 SVGAGI. The length of the CDR3 is 18 residues. In DNA, the CDR3 is TGTGCCAGCAGTTTAATCCCCCGAGCGGGTATGGTCGGGGAGACCCAGTACTTC. Its protein is CASSLIPRAGMVGETQYF.

The chain links TRBV10-3 to TRBJ2-2; D is perhaps TRBD1 (5 bases). CDR1 is ENHRY, CDR2 SYGVKD, per germline. V lost 5 bases and J lost 7, with 20 bases in between. The CDR3 length is 16 residues. CDR3 residues: CAISLSIRLGHGELFF. CDR3 nucleotides: TGTGCCATCAGTCTGTCCATCAGATTGGGGCACGGGGAGCTGTTTTTT.

The genes are TRBV9 and TRBJ2-7; no reliable D call. V lost 0 bases and J 2 bases, leaving 9 bases between the germline ends. The germline V gene encodes CDR1 SGDLS and CDR2 YYNGEE. This CDR3 contains 14 residues. CDR3 sequence: CASSVGATTYEQYV. The DNA of the CDR3 is TGTGCCAGCAGCGTAGGGGCAACTACCTACGAGCAGTACGTC.

The chain combines TRBV27 with TRBJ1-5, with a tentative D call TRBD1 (6 bases). Germline CDR1 is MNHEY and CDR2 is SMNVEV (reference sequence). The CDR3 is 11 residues long. Trimming took off 10 bases at V and 6 bases at J, with 10 bases between the two ends. CDR3 region: CATGVSQPQHF. The DNA for the CDR3 is TGTGCCACAGGGGTTTCTCAGCCCCAGCATTTT.

This clonotype was seen once. V and J are TRBV6-1 and TRBJ1-5; D gene uncertain. V was shortened by 6 bases and J by 1 base, with 7 bases between the two germline ends. The germline V gene has CDR1 MNHNS and CDR2 SASEGT. This CDR3 contains 13 residues. As DNA, the CDR3 is TGTGCCAGCAGGGTAGGAAGCAATCAGCCCCAGCATTTT. This gives the protein CASRVGSNQPQHF.

There are many counts of this clonotype. The chain carries TRBV6-1 and TRBJ1-1; 7 positions agree with TRBD1. This CDR3 region has 15 residues. Germline CDR1 and CDR2: MNHNS and SASEGT. V gave up 7 bases and J gave up 3 bases; unmatched junction bases: 11. This CDR3 is CASKPDRVWYTEAFF. The CDR3 nucleotides are TGTGCCAGCAAACCTGACAGGGTCTGGTACACTGAAGCTTTCTTT.

This clonotype has only a few counts. The chain recombines TRBV4-3 with TRBJ2-2, with TRBD2 as a possible D gene (6 bases). The CDR3 covers 16 residues. V was pared by 0 bases and J by 3 bases, with 11 bases between. Germline-derived CDR1 and CDR2 are LGHNA and YSLEER. CDR3 DNA sequence: TGCGCCAGCAGCCAAGAGGTGGCTAGCGACACCGGGGAGCTGTTTTTT. This encodes CASSQEVASDTGELFF.

This clonotype turned up a few times. The gene calls are TRBV27 and TRBJ2-7; TRBD1 is a possible D gene (7 bases). This CDR3 has 15 amino acids. Germline V gene lookup returns CDR1 MNHEY and CDR2 SMNVEV (reference sequence). Trimming took off 0 bases at V and 3 bases at J, with 12 bases between the two ends. The CDR3 loop is CASSLSTGEVYEQYF. For the CDR3, the DNA is TGTGCCAGCAGTTTATCCACAGGGGAGGTCTACGAGCAGTACTTC.

The genes are TRBV4-1 and TRBJ1-2, with a tentative D call TRBD1 (5 bases). CDR1 and CDR2 (germline): MGHRA, YSYEKL. Trimming left V 3 bases short and J 7 bases short, with 15 bases between. This CDR3 region has 14 residues. The DNA of the CDR3 is TGCGCCAGCAGCCACTTAAGTGGGGGGGGTGGCTACACCTTC. Amino acid sequence: CASSHLSGGGGYTF.

The chain is built from TRBV2 and TRBJ1-3; TRBD1 aligns across 8 bases. Germline V lookup: CDR1 SNHLY, CDR2 FYNNEI. The CDR3 runs 16 residues. V lost 7 bases, J lost 1 base, and 9 bases stayed unmatched. CDR3 nucleotide sequence: TGTGCCAGCACCGAACAGGGGGTTGTATCTGGAAACACCATATATTTT. As protein: CASTEQGVVSGNTIYF. Filled out from reference TRBV2 and TRBJ1-3, the complete variable domain reads EPEVTQTPSHQVTQMGQEVILRCVPISNHLYFYWYRQILGQKVEFLVSFYNNEISEKSEIFDDQFSVERPDGSNFTLKIRSTKLEDSAMYFCASTEQGVVSGNTIYFGEGSWLTVV.

This clonotype showed up just a few times. The genes are TRBV4-3 and TRBJ2-2; 7 nucleotides agree with TRBD1. The V and J ends lost 3 bases and 0 bases, in that order; junction bases with no gene match: 19. Germline CDR1 LGHNA, CDR2 YSLEER. This CDR3 has 21 residues. This CDR3 is CASSHPIGAGTAPSNTGELFF. The CDR3 DNA reads as TGCGCCAGCAGCCACCCTATTGGGGCCGGGACAGCTCCCTCGAACACCGGGGAGCTGTTTTTT.